One TCR beta chain is described in this entry. Its specificity is unknown. These data originate in a study of PD-1 blockade in classical Hodgkin lymphoma. Broader study findings: Patients who responded completely had about the same baseline diversity as newly diagnosed patients. Patients with an early start, nivolumab under 1 year after ASCT, were excluded. CD8+ TCR diversity did not rise significantly by C4D1, unlike CD4+.

This sample's time point: cycle 4 day 1 (C4D1), after 5 to 7 weeks of nivolumab. All patients experienced relapse after autologous stem cell transplantation, and brentuximab vedotin exposure was variable. Unmatched junction bases numbered 8, after V lost 4 bases and J lost 3 bases. CDR3 length equals 15 residues. Per germline, CDR1 SGHRS and CDR2 YFSETQ. Assay: immunoSEQ multiplex PCR; the TCRdb copy retains only in-frame clones and omits some. Of approximately 90,000 clones listed, 83% were seen once; the top ten hold 17%. The origin of this receptor is a human donor with classical Hodgkin lymphoma. Sequencing used peripheral blood mononuclear cells (PBMCs), obtained before the fourth cycle of nivolumab. V is TRBV5-1 and J is TRBJ2-5; 8 nucleotides line up with TRBD2. The CDR3 loop is CASSPGGAGEETQYF. Here the CDR3 DNA reads TGCGCCAGCAGCCCCGGGGGGGCGGGAGAAGAGACCCAGTACTTC.